Following are 23 T cell receptor beta chains from one sample sequenced in a study of beta chain features in type 1 diabetes. Reverse transcribing all isolated RNA meant expressed TCRB transcripts were sequenced. The method was immunoSEQ multiplex PCR; TCRdb's version includes in-frame clones alone and lacks a portion of them. The top ten hold about 2.1% of the sample, which has roughly 150,000 clones, around 10% seen once. The material sequenced was central memory CD4+ T cells from blood. The receptors shown here come from a man aged 18 to 29 in good health.

The CDR3 nucleotides are TGTGCCAGCAGTCCCCCTAGGGCAGGGACTCTAGCCAAAAACATTCAGTACTTC. Translated, it gives CASSPPRAGTLAKNIQYF. The chain couples TRBV27 to TRBJ2-4; tentatively, D is TRBD2 (6 bases). The CDR3 loop spans 18 amino acids. Looked up from germline, CDR1 is MNHEY and CDR2 is SMNVEV (reference sequence). With 5 bases removed from V and 0 bases from J, the gap between germline ends came to 20 bases.

In this sample, this clone turned up a few times. The chain employs TRBV29-1 and TRBJ1-3, with 9 bases lining up with TRBD1. With V trimmed by 7 bases and J by 8 bases, 9 bases remained unmatched. Germline V gene sequence: CDR1 SQVTM, CDR2 ANQGSEA. This CDR3 is built from 13 residues. CDR3 nucleotides: TGCAGCGCTATCTTGGACAGGGGACACACCATATATTTT. Translation: CSAILDRGHTIYF.

The chain combines TRBV5-4 with TRBJ2-5; D remains ambiguous. V was clipped by 3 bases and J by 0 bases, with 0 bases between them. The germline CDR1 and CDR2 sequences are SGHNT and YYREEE (reference sequence). CDR3 size: 11 residues. As DNA, the CDR3 is TGTGCCAGCAGCTACCAAGAGACCCAGTACTTC. Protein sequence: CASSYQETQYF.

V usage is TRBV28 and J usage is TRBJ1-2, with no clear D. Germline lookup yields CDR1 MDHEN and CDR2 SYDVKM. The V end was cut by 4 bases, the J end by 4 bases, with 7 bases between. The CDR3 runs to 12 residues. CDR3: CASSWRTYGYTF. CDR3 nucleotides: TGTGCCAGCAGTTGGCGGACCTATGGCTACACCTTC.

The genes are TRBV7-2 and TRBJ2-5; TRBD1 agrees at 12 bases. J gave up 8 bases and V 5 bases, and 12 bases lay outside the gene matches. CDR1 is SGHTA and CDR2 is FQGNSA in the germline V gene. The CDR3 sequence is 16 residues long. CDR3 bases: TGTGCCAGCAGCAATCGGGACAGGGGGCGCGAAATTACCCAGTACTTC. Translating gives CASSNRDRGREITQYF. The entire variable domain, with the rest obtained from reference TRBV7-2 and TRBJ2-5, is as follows: GAGVSQSPSNKVTEKGKDVELRCDPISGHTALYWYRQSLGQGLEFLIYFQGNSAPDKSGLPSDRFSAERTGGSVSTLTIQRTQQEDSAVYLCASSNRDRGREITQYFGPGTRLLVL.

The chain has TRBV29-1 and TRBJ2-1; D perhaps matches TRBD1 (5 bases). V dropped 2 bases and J dropped 0 bases, with 8 bases sitting between them. The CDR3 spans 14 residues. Germline CDR1 is SQVTM and CDR2 is ANQGSEA. The CDR3 sequence: CSVEKGFSYNEQFF. CDR3 nucleotides: TGCAGCGTTGAAAAGGGGTTCTCCTACAATGAGCAGTTCTTC.

This clone was detected only a few times. The CDR3 spells CASSPLPFTGRRDTQYF. The CDR3 nucleotides are TGTGCCAGCTCACCACTACCTTTCACCGGGAGGCGAGATACGCAGTATTTT. J is TRBJ2-3 and V is TRBV18; 7 bases align to TRBD2. V trimming: 1 base; J trimming: 5 bases; junction bases outside the gene matches: 12. CDR1 is KGHSH and CDR2 is LQKENI in the germline V gene. The CDR3 sequence is 17 residues long. The full variable domain, its missing parts supplied by reference TRBV18 and TRBJ2-3, is NAGVMQNPRHLVRRRGQEARLRCSPMKGHSHVYWYRQLPEEGLKFMVYLQKENIIDESGMPKERFSAEFPKEGPSILRIQQVVRGDSAAYFCASSPLPFTGRRDTQYFGPGTRLTVL.

There are a few counts of this clone. The chain carries TRBV2 and TRBJ2-1, with no clear D. Trimming cost V 4 bases and J 4 bases, with 8 bases left between them. The CDR3 has 13 residues. Germline loops: CDR1 SNHLY, CDR2 FYNNEI. CDR3 loop: CASSVPIYNEQFF. For the CDR3, the DNA is TGTGCCAGCAGTGTCCCTATATACAATGAGCAGTTCTTC.

This clone was detected a few times. This chain links TRBV10-3 with TRBJ2-3; D is unclear. Trimming pared 10 bases from V and 5 bases from J, leaving 13 bases between. The CDR3 spans 12 residues. Germline CDR1 is ENHRY and CDR2 is SYGVKD. The CDR3 region is CATRSLRDTQYF. In DNA form, the CDR3 reads TGTGCCACCAGGTCGTTACGAGATACGCAGTATTTT.

A few counts support this clone. The chain is built from TRBV9 and TRBJ2-3, with D unclear. From germline, CDR1 is SGDLS and CDR2 YYNGEE. CDR3 size: 13 residues. Trimming stripped 0 bases from V and 1 base from J, with 3 bases between. The CDR3 DNA follows: TGTGCCAGCAGCGTAGAGCGCACAGATACGCAGTATTTT. Translating gives CASSVERTDTQYF. The full variable domain, with the rest looked up from reference TRBV9 and TRBJ2-3, is DSGVTQTPKHLITATGQRVTLRCSPRSGDLSVYWYQQSLDQGLQFLIQYYNGEERAKGNILERFSAQQFPDLHSELNLSSLELGDSALYFCASSVERTDTQYFGPGTRLTVL.

The gene calls are TRBV9 and TRBJ2-1; D is uncertain. Germline V CDR1 and CDR2: SGDLS, YYNGEE. The CDR3 length is 11 residues. Trimming left V 3 bases short and J 10 bases short, with 8 bases between. The CDR3 is CASSANGEQFF. CDR3 bases: TGTGCCAGCAGCGCTAATGGAGAGCAGTTCTTC.

There are many counts of this clone. The rearrangement uses TRBV28 and TRBJ1-2; D might be TRBD1 (5 bases). Trimming left V 6 bases short and J 5 bases short, with 19 bases between. Germline V gives CDR1 MDHEN, CDR2 SYDVKM. This CDR3 region has 15 residues. The CDR3 region has the DNA TGTGCCAGCAGCCCTCCGGGGCAGGGATGGTATGGCTACACCTTC. This gives the protein CASSPPGQGWYGYTF.

This clone was found a few times. The rearrangement uses TRBV29-1 and TRBJ2-1; maybe TRBD2 (7 bases). The germline V and J ends were trimmed by 6 bases and 8 bases, with 14 bases remaining between them. The CDR3 spans 12 residues. The germline V gene has CDR1 SQVTM and CDR2 ANQGSEA. This chain's CDR3 is CSVGKGGDEQFF. The CDR3 DNA follows: TGCAGCGTGGGAAAAGGGGGGGATGAGCAGTTCTTC.

The chain recombines TRBV6-1 with TRBJ2-1; maybe TRBD2 (5 bases). Germline values: CDR1 MNHNS, CDR2 SASEGT. Trimming pared 6 bases from V and 9 bases from J, leaving 15 bases between. The CDR3 contains 13 residues. The CDR3 region is CASRLVVRSEQFF. In nucleotides, the CDR3 is TGTGCCAGCAGACTAGTGGTCCGGAGTGAGCAGTTCTTC.

The rearrangement joins TRBV5-1 to TRBJ1-2; the D gene is possibly TRBD1 (6 bases). Trimming shortened V by 3 bases and J by 5 bases, and 8 bases separated the two germline ends. Germline CDR1 reads SGHRS; CDR2 reads YFSETQ. The CDR3 covers 12 residues. The chain's CDR3 is CASSSGQYGYTF. In DNA, the CDR3 is TGCGCCAGCAGCTCCGGACAGTATGGCTACACCTTC.

In this sample, this clone turned up many times. The V call is TRBV7-9, the J call TRBJ1-3, with 7 nucleotides matching TRBD1. This CDR3 comprises 17 residues. Germline assignment: CDR1 SEHNR and CDR2 FQNEAQ (reference sequence). V gave up 5 bases and J gave up 0 bases; unmatched junction bases: 10. The CDR3 DNA reads TGTGCCAGCAGCCCAACATCGGGACAGTTCTCTGGAAACACCATATATTTT. It specifies CASSPTSGQFSGNTIYF.

In this sample, this clone turned up a few times. V gene TRBV19 combines with J gene TRBJ2-7; D not certain. CDR1 LNHDA and CDR2 SQIVND come from the germline V gene (reference sequence). The CDR3 is made up of 13 amino acids. Deletions cut 4 bases from V and 3 bases from J, with 10 bases between. The CDR3 spells CASSTREDYEQYF. CDR3 nucleotide sequence: TGTGCCAGTAGTACCCGAGAGGACTACGAGCAGTACTTC.

This clone appeared many times. The genes are TRBV29-1 and TRBJ2-1; no firm D call. V gave up 7 bases and J gave up 6 bases, with 16 bases separating them. CDR3 size: 13 residues. Germline V gene sequence: CDR1 SQVTM, CDR2 ANQGSEA. CDR3: CSAVRLVFNEQFF. As DNA, the CDR3 is TGCAGCGCTGTTAGGCTAGTGTTCAATGAGCAGTTCTTC.

This clone came up once. This CDR3 is CATSARLPSYNEQFF. The CDR3 DNA follows: TGTGCCACCAGCGCTCGGCTCCCTTCCTACAATGAGCAGTTCTTC. V gene TRBV15 combines with J gene TRBJ2-1; D is ambiguous. This CDR3 is 15 amino acids long. CDR1 and CDR2 (germline): LNHNV, YYDKDF (reference sequence). V lost 5 bases, J lost 1 base, and 12 bases lay in between.

The J gene is TRBJ1-1, the V gene TRBV9; D is ambiguous. Deletions cut 0 bases from V and 4 bases from J, with 13 bases between. Germline V gene sequence: CDR1 SGDLS, CDR2 YYNGEE. This CDR3 region has 15 residues. Written as DNA, the CDR3 is TGTGCCAGCAGCGTAGCTCCGGCGGGGTCCACTGAAGCTTTCTTT. Its translation: CASSVAPAGSTEAFF.

This clone was recorded a few times. CDR3 region: CASSTQTGGGETQYF. The CDR3 bases are TGTGCCAGCAGCACCCAGACAGGGGGTGGGGAGACCCAGTACTTC. This sequence joins TRBV9 and TRBJ2-5; TRBD1 agrees at 9 bases. The V gene end was trimmed by 4 bases and the J gene end by 5 bases; junction bases not matched to a gene: 9. The CDR3 length is 15 residues. The germline CDR1 and CDR2 sequences are SGDLS and YYNGEE. Supplemented by reference TRBV9 and TRBJ2-5, the full variable domain reads DSGVTQTPKHLITATGQRVTLRCSPRSGDLSVYWYQQSLDQGLQFLIQYYNGEERAKGNILERFSAQQFPDLHSELNLSSLELGDSALYFCASSTQTGGGETQYFGPGTRLLVL.

The chain joins TRBV9 to TRBJ2-3, with TRBD2 matching 9 bases. Germline V gene lookup returns CDR1 SGDLS and CDR2 YYNGEE. CDR3 size: 15 residues. V was pared by 7 bases and J by 1 base, with 7 bases of the junction left unmatched. The CDR3: CASALGGGGTDTQYF. The CDR3 DNA reads as TGTGCCAGCGCACTCGGCGGGGGGGGCACAGATACGCAGTATTTT.

This clone has a count of ten or more. The junction departs from the called germline gene at one end, perhaps through a read error. This chain uses TRBV4-3 with TRBJ2-1; TRBD2 agrees at 13 bases. Germline lookup yields CDR1 LGHNA and CDR2 YSLEER. The CDR3 covers 15 residues. CDR3 region: CASSQDYTSGRAVLF. CDR3 DNA: TGCGCCAGCAGCCAAGATTACACTAGCGGGAGGGCCGTGCTCTTC.